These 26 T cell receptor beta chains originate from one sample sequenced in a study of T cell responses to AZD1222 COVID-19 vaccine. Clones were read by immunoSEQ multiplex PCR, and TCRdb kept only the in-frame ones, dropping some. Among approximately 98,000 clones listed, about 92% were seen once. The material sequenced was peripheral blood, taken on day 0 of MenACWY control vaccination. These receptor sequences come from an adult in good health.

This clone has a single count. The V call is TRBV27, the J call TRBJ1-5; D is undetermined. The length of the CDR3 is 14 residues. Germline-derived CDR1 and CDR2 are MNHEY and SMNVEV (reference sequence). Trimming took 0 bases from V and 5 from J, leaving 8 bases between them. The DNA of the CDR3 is TGTGCCAGCAGTTTATCAGGACGAGATCAGCCCCAGCATTTT. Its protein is CASSLSGRDQPQHF.

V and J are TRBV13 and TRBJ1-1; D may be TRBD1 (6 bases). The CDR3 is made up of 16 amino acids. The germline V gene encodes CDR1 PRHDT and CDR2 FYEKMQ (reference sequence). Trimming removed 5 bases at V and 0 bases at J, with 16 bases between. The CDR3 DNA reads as TGTGCCAGCAGCGAAAGGACAGCGAACATGAACACTGAAGCTTTCTTT. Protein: CASSERTANMNTEAFF.

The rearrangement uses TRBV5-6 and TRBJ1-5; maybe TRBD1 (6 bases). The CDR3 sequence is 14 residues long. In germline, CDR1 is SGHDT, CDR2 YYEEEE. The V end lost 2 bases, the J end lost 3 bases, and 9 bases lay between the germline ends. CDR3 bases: TGTGCCAGCAGCTTACAGGGAAACAATCAGCCCCAGCATTTT. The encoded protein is CASSLQGNNQPQHF.

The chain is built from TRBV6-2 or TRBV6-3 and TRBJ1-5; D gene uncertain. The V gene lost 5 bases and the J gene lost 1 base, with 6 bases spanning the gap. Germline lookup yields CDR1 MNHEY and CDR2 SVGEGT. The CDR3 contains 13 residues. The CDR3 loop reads CASSGGSNQPQHF. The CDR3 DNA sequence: TGTGCCAGCAGTGGAGGGAGCAATCAGCCCCAGCATTTT.

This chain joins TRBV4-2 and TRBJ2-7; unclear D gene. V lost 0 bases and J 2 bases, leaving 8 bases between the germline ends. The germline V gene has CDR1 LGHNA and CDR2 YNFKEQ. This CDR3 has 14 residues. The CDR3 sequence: CASSQDPGTYEQYF. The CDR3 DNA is TGTGCCAGCAGCCAAGACCCGGGCACCTACGAGCAGTACTTC.

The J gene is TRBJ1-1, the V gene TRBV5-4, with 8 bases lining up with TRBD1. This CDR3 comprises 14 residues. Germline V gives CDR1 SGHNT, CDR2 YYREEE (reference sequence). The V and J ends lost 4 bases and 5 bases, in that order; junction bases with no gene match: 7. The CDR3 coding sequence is TGTGCCAGCAGCGTGGACAGGGAGGTAACTGAAGCTTTCTTT. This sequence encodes CASSVDREVTEAFF.

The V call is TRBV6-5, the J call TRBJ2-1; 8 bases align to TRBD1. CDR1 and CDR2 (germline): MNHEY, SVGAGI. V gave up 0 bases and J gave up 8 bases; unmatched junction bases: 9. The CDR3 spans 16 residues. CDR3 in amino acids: CASSYSSQGAHYEQFF. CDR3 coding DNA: TGTGCCAGCAGTTACTCGAGTCAGGGGGCCCACTATGAGCAGTTCTTC.

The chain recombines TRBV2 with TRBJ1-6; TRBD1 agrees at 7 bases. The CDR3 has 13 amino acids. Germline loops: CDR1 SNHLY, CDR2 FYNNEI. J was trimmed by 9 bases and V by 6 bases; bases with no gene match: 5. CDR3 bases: TGTGCCAGCAGGGAGGGGGCAGGTTCACCCCTCCACTTT. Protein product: CASREGAGSPLHF.

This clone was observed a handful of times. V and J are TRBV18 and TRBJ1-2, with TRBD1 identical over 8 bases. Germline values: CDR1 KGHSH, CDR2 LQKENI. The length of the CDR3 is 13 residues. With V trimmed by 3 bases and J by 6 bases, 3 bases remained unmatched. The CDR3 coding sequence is TGTGCCAGCTCACCGGGACAGGATAATGGCTACACCTTC. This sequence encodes CASSPGQDNGYTF.

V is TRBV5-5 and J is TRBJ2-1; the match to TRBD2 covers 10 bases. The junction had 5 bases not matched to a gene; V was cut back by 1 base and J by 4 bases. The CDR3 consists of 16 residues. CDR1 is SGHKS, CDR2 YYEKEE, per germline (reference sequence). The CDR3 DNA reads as TGTGCCAGCAGCTTGTGGATTAGCGGGGGGTACAATGAGCAGTTCTTC. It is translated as CASSLWISGGYNEQFF.

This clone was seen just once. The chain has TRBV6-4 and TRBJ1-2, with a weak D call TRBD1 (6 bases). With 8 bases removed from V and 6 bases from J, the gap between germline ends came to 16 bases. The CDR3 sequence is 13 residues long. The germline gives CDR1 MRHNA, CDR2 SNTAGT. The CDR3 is CASDDRLRNGYTF. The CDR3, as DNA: TGTGCCAGCGATGACAGGCTCCGGAATGGCTACACCTTC.

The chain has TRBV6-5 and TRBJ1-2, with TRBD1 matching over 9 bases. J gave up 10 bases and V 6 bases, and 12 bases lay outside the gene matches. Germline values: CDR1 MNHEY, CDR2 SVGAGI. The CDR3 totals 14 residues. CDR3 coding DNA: TGTGCCAGCAGCCAAGACGGACAGGGGAATCCCTACACCTTC. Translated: CASSQDGQGNPYTF.

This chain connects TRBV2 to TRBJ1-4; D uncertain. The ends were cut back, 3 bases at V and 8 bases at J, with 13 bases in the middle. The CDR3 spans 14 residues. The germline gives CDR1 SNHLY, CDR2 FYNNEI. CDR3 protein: CASSDPVQGEKLFF. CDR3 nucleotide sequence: TGTGCCAGCAGTGATCCGGTCCAAGGAGAAAAACTGTTTTTT.

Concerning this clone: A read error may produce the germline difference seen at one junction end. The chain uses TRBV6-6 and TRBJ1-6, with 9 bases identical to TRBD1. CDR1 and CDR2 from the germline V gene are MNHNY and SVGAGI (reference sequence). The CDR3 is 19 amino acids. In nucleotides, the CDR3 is TGTGCCAGCAGTCCCGTTCAGGGGGGGACAGGGTTATATAGTTCACCCCTCCACTTT. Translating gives CASSPVQGGTGLYSSPLHF.

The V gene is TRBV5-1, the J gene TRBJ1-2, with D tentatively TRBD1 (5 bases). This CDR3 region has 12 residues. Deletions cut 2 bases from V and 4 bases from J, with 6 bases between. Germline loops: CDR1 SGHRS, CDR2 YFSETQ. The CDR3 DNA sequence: TGCGCCAGCAGCTTCGACAGCTATGGCTACACCTTC. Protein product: CASSFDSYGYTF.

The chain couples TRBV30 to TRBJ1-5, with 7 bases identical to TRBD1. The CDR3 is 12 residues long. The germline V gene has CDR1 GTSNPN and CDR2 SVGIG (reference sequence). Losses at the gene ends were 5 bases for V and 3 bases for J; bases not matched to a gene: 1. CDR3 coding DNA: TGTGCCTGGGACAGGGACAATCAGCCCCAGCATTTT. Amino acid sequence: CAWDRDNQPQHF. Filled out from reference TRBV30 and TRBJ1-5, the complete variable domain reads SQTIHQWPATLVQPVGSPLSLECTVEGTSNPNLYWYRQAAGRGLQLLFYSVGIGQISSEVPQNLSASRPQDRQFILSSKKLLLSDSGFYLCAWDRDNQPQHFGDGTRLSIL.

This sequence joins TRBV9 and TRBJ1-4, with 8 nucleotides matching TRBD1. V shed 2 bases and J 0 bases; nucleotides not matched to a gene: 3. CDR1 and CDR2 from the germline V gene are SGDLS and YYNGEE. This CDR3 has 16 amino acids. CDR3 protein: CASSVGTGATNEKLFF. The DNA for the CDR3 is TGTGCCAGCAGCGTGGGGACAGGTGCAACTAATGAAAAACTGTTTTTT.

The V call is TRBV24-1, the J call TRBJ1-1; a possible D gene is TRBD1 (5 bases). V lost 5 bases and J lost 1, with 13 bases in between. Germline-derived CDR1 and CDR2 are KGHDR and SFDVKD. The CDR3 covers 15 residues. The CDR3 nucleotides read TGTGCCACCAGTGGGTCTCAGGGTGGGAACACTGAAGCTTTCTTT. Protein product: CATSGSQGGNTEAFF.

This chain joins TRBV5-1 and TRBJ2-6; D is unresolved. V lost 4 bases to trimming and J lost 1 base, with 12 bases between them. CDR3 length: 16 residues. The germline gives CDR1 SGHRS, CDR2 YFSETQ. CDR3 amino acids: CASSPSQFSGANVLTF. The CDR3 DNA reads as TGCGCCAGCAGCCCATCCCAATTTTCTGGGGCCAACGTCCTGACTTTC.

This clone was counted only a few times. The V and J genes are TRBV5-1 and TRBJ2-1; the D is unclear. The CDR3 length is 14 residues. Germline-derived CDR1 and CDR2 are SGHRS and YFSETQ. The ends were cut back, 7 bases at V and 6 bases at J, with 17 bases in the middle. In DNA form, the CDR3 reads TGCGCCAGCCTCGGAAGCCCCCCGGGCAATGAGCAGTTCTTC. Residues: CASLGSPPGNEQFF.

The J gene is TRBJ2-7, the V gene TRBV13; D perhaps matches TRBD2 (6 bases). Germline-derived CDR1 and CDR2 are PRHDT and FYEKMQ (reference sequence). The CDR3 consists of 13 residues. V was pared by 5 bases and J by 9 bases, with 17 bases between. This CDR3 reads CASSVGTGVGQYF. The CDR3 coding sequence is TGTGCCAGCAGCGTCGGGACTGGGGTTGGGCAGTACTTC.

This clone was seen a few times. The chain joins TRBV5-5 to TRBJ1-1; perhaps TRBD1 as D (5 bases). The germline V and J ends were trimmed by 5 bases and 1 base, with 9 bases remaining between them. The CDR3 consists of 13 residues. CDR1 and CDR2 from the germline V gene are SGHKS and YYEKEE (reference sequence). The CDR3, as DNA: TGTGCCAGCAGGTCGGGACGGAACACTGAAGCTTTCTTT. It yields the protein CASRSGRNTEAFF.

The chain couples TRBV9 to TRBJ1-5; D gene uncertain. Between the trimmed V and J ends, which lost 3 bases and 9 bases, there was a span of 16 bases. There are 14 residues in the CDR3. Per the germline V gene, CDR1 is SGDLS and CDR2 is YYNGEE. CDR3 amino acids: CASSARWQDGPQHF. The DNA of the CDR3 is TGTGCCAGCAGCGCGAGATGGCAGGACGGGCCCCAGCATTTT.

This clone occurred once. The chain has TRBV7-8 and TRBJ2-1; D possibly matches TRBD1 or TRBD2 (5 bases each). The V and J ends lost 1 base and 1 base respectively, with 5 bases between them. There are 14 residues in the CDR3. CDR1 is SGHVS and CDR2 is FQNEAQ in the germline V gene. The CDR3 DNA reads TGTGCCAGCAGCTTAGGGGGGTCCTACAATGAGCAGTTCTTC. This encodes CASSLGGSYNEQFF.

Here the CDR3 DNA reads TGTGCCAGCAGTTTAGGGGGTGGCACTGAAGCTTTCTTT. Translating gives CASSLGGGTEAFF. This chain uses TRBV6-5 with TRBJ1-1, with D possibly matching TRBD1 (6 bases). The V gene lost 4 bases and the J gene lost 4 bases, with 10 bases spanning the gap. There are 13 residues in the CDR3. CDR1 MNHEY and CDR2 SVGAGI come from the germline V gene.

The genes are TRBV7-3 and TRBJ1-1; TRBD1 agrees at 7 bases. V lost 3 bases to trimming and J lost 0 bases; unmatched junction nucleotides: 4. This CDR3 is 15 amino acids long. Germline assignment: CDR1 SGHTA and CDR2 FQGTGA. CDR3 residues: CASSFAGGMNTEAFF. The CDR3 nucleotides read TGTGCCAGCAGCTTCGCAGGGGGAATGAACACTGAAGCTTTCTTT.